This TCR beta chain appears in the sequencing data of a study of blood T cell repertoires in COVID-19. Turning to the study itself: From the United States, Italy and Spain came samples of acute and convalescent COVID-19.

As handled by the study authors: For nucleated cells, counts were estimated from reference gene primer amplification. The method was immunoSEQ multiplex PCR; TCRdb's version includes in-frame clones alone and lacks a portion of them. The V and J calls and the clone size are those of that table, but D and trimming were determined from the DNA. The table records approximately 670,000 clones, approximately 90% of them present only once. The CDR3 contains 15 residues. V was clipped by 6 bases and J by 5 bases; unmatched bases: 7. Per germline, CDR1 KGHSH and CDR2 LQKENI. This receptor was identified in a woman between 18 and 29 years old with acute or convalescent COVID-19. The V call is TRBV18, the J call TRBJ1-6, with TRBD1 matching 7 bases. The specimen was peripheral blood. The CDR3 nucleotides read TGTGCCAGCTCCCCCCGACAGGGAGATAATTCACCCCTCCACTTT. It translates to CASSPRQGDNSPLHF.